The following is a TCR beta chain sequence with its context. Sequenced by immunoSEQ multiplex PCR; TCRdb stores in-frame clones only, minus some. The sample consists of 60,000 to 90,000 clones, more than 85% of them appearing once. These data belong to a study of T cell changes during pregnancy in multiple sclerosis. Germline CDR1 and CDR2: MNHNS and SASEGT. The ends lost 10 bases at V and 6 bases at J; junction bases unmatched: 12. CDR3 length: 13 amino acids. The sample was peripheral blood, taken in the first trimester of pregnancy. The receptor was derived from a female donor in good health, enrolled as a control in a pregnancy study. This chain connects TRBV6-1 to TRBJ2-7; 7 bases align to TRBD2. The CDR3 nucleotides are TGTGCCATCTATGCAGGACTAGAAGGCGAGCAGTACTTC. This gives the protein CAIYAGLEGEQYF.